The 21 T cell receptor beta chains in this list originate from one sample, sequenced in a study of OX40 agonist ivuxolimab in advanced cancers. Repertoires were generated with immunoSEQ multiplex PCR, while TCRdb's copy carries only in-frame clones and drops some. The sample has some 57,000 clones; around nine tenths are singletons. The sequences come from CD4+ or CD8+ T cells sorted from blood, collected in a trial of the OX40 agonist ivuxolimab. Receptors originate from an adult with an advanced solid tumor such as melanoma, head and neck, liver or kidney cancer.

This chain uses TRBV7-3 with TRBJ2-1, with TRBD1 as a possible D gene (6 bases). Germline CDR1 and CDR2: SGHTA and FQGTGA. The CDR3 is 14 residues long. Trimming removed 5 bases from V and 7 bases from J, with 15 bases in between. The CDR3 DNA reads TGTGCCAGCAGCCCCCACAAAGGGGGAAATGAGCAGTTCTTC. This gives the protein CASSPHKGGNEQFF.

The chain links TRBV19 to TRBJ1-2; 7 positions match TRBD1. V shed 5 bases and J 3 bases; nucleotides not matched to a gene: 6. Germline V CDR1 and CDR2: LNHDA, SQIVND (reference sequence). The CDR3 has 14 residues. The CDR3 reads CASSSTGRDYGYTF. Written as DNA, the CDR3 is TGTGCCAGTAGTTCGACAGGGCGAGACTATGGCTACACCTTC.

This clone was seen only once. The chain employs TRBV7-9 and TRBJ2-6; 8 nucleotides align to TRBD2. With 4 bases clipped from V and 2 bases from J, the junction kept 4 bases outside the gene matches. The length of the CDR3 is 16 residues. Germline CDR1 reads SEHNR; CDR2 reads FQNEAQ (reference sequence). This CDR3 is CASSSRGGPGANVLTF. As DNA, the CDR3 is TGTGCCAGCAGCTCTCGGGGGGGGCCTGGGGCCAACGTCCTGACTTTC. Complete variable domain (other parts from reference TRBV7-9 and TRBJ2-6): DTGVSQNPRHKITKRGQNVTFRCDPISEHNRLYWYRQTLGQGPEFLTYFQNEAQLEKSRLLSDRFSAERPKGSFSTLEIQRTEQGDSAMYLCASSSRGGPGANVLTFGAGSRLTVL.

This clone was detected only a few times. The CDR3 loop is CASSERQGGTEAFF. The CDR3 DNA is TGTGCCAGCAGTGAGAGGCAGGGCGGAACTGAAGCTTTCTTT. The chain is built from TRBV25-1 and TRBJ1-1; D possibly corresponds to TRBD1 (5 bases). Trimming shortened V by 3 bases and J by 5 bases, and 13 bases separated the two germline ends. In germline, CDR1 is MGHDK, CDR2 SYGVNS. The CDR3 length is 14 residues.

This clone has more than one count but fewer than ten. V is TRBV5-1 and J is TRBJ1-1; TRBD1 is a possible D gene (6 bases). This CDR3 comprises 16 residues. Germline loops: CDR1 SGHRS, CDR2 YFSETQ. The germline V and J ends were trimmed by 0 bases and 4 bases, with 16 bases remaining between them. DNA of the CDR3: TGCGCCAGCAGCTTGGGGACAGTAGGTCGGAGCACTGAAGCTTTCTTT. It codes for CASSLGTVGRSTEAFF.

DNA for the CDR3: TGCGCCAGCAGCTTAGGGCAGGACCCGGGACAAGAGACCCAGTACTTC. Translated: CASSLGQDPGQETQYF. This sequence joins TRBV5-1 and TRBJ2-5; weak D call: TRBD2 (5 bases). The CDR3 has 16 residues. Deletions cut 2 bases from V and 2 bases from J, with 16 bases between. Germline V gene data show CDR1 as SGHRS and CDR2 as YFSETQ.

The chain uses TRBV5-1 and TRBJ1-1, with D unresolved. CDR1 is SGHRS and CDR2 is YFSETQ in the germline V gene. V lost 7 bases and J lost 6, with 13 bases in between. The CDR3 is 12 amino acids. The CDR3 DNA reads TGCGCCAGCGCAGTAGGCGGGTCTGAAGCTTTCTTT. Amino acids: CASAVGGSEAFF.

The chain has TRBV6-5 and TRBJ1-1; possible D gene TRBD1, 6 bases. This CDR3 region has 15 residues. Between the trimmed V and J ends, which lost 2 bases and 1 base, there was a span of 11 bases. Per the germline V gene, CDR1 is MNHEY and CDR2 is SVGAGI. For the CDR3, the DNA is TGTGCCAGCAGTTACGTGGGGGGCGCGAACACTGAAGCTTTCTTT. Translating gives CASSYVGGANTEAFF.

The rearrangement links TRBV9 to TRBJ2-1; weak D call: TRBD2 (5 bases). This CDR3 has 15 amino acids. V shed 3 bases and J shed 3 bases, with 13 bases lying between them. CDR1 and CDR2 (germline): SGDLS, YYNGEE. The CDR3 DNA is TGTGCCAGCAGCGCCCTGGACTCGCACTACAATGAGCAGTTCTTC. Amino acid sequence: CASSALDSHYNEQFF.

The genes are TRBV5-4 and TRBJ2-7; perhaps TRBD2 as D (6 bases). There are 15 residues in the CDR3. CDR1 and CDR2 (germline): SGHNT, YYREEE (reference sequence). V was pared by 1 base and J by 0 bases, with 11 bases between. The CDR3 DNA is TGTGCCAGCAGCTTGTCGTGGGAGGCCTCCTACGAGCAGTACTTC. This codes for CASSLSWEASYEQYF.

The chain employs TRBV19 and TRBJ2-5; 8 nucleotides agree with TRBD2. The CDR3 contains 12 residues. Germline trimming cut 8 bases from V and 4 bases from J; bases unmatched to any gene: 3. Germline V gene data show CDR1 as LNHDA and CDR2 as SQIVND (reference sequence). Written as DNA, the CDR3 is TGTGCCAGTCGGCTAGCGGGAGAGACCCAGTACTTC. It specifies CASRLAGETQYF.

V and J are TRBV7-6 and TRBJ2-3; 10 bases are a match to TRBD2. The CDR3 has 16 residues. Germline lookup yields CDR1 SGHVS and CDR2 FNYEAQ. Losses at the gene ends were 1 base for V and 5 bases for J; bases not matched to a gene: 6. In nucleotides, the CDR3 is TGTGCCAGCAGCTTAGAGTCTAGCGGGAGAGAAGATACGCAGTATTTT. As protein: CASSLESSGREDTQYF. The full variable domain, rest sourced from reference TRBV7-6 and TRBJ2-3, is GAGVSQSPRYKVTKRGQDVALRCDPISGHVSLYWYRQALGQGPEFLTYFNYEAQQDKSGLPNDRFSAERPEGSISTLTIQRTEQRDSAMYRCASSLESSGREDTQYFGPGTRLTVL.

This clone was observed a few times. The chain couples TRBV5-4 to TRBJ2-1, with TRBD1 matching 8 bases. CDR1 SGHNT and CDR2 YYREEE come from the germline V gene (reference sequence). Trimming took 0 bases from V and 3 from J; bases not matched to a gene: 2. This CDR3 spans 15 amino acids. CDR3 sequence reads: CASSLGTGGYNEQFF. CDR3 nucleotides: TGTGCCAGCAGCTTGGGTACAGGGGGCTACAATGAGCAGTTCTTC. Complete variable domain (other parts from reference TRBV5-4 and TRBJ2-1): ETGVTQSPTHLIKTRGQQVTLRCSSQSGHNTVSWYQQALGQGPQFIFQYYREEENGRGNFPPRFSGLQFPNYSSELNVNALELDDSALYLCASSLGTGGYNEQFFGPGTRLTVL.

The V call is TRBV28, the J call TRBJ2-2; unclear D gene. Germline V gives CDR1 MDHEN, CDR2 SYDVKM. Trimming cost V 6 bases and J 6 bases, with 17 bases left between them. CDR3 length equals 15 residues. DNA of the CDR3: TGTGCCAGCAGGTCCGGTGGGGTCGGAGCCGGGGAGCTGTTTTTT. Translation gives CASRSGGVGAGELFF.

V and J are TRBV10-1 and TRBJ2-7; unclear D gene. The CDR3 extends over 13 amino acids. V lost 4 bases, J lost 2 bases, and 9 bases lay in between. Germline V CDR1 and CDR2: WNHNN, SYGVQD (reference sequence). CDR3 amino acids: CASSVNTTYEQYF. CDR3 in DNA: TGCGCCAGCAGTGTCAACACTACCTACGAGCAGTACTTC.

The chain links TRBV2 to TRBJ1-6; TRBD1 agrees at 8 bases. V was pared by 5 bases and J by 6 bases, with 3 bases of the junction left unmatched. Germline V CDR1 and CDR2: SNHLY, FYNNEI. There are 14 residues in the CDR3. The CDR3 DNA follows: TGTGCCAGCAGTTTGGACAGGGTTAATTCACCCCTCCACTTT. Residues: CASSLDRVNSPLHF.

This chain joins TRBV28 and TRBJ2-3; D might be TRBD1 (5 bases). The CDR3 length is 15 residues. Trimming took off 5 bases at V and 4 bases at J, with 16 bases between the two ends. Germline-derived CDR1 and CDR2 are MDHEN and SYDVKM. The CDR3, as DNA: TGTGCCAGCAGTACCCCAGGGTATGGCGCAGATACGCAGTATTTT. It is translated as CASSTPGYGADTQYF.

The chain uses TRBV29-1 and TRBJ2-2, with TRBD1 matching 10 bases. Per germline, CDR1 SQVTM and CDR2 ANQGSEA. The junction had 8 bases not matched to a gene; V was cut back by 7 bases and J by 6 bases. The CDR3 runs 14 residues. For the CDR3, the DNA is TGCAGCGCACGTCGGGGGACAGGGGCCGGGGAGCTGTTTTTT. Protein product: CSARRGTGAGELFF.

This clone appeared a single time. The chain links TRBV6-5 to TRBJ2-5; the match to TRBD1 covers 7 bases. V shed 6 bases, J shed 3 bases, and the junction held 7 bases outside the gene matches. This CDR3 is 14 amino acids long. From germline, CDR1 is MNHEY and CDR2 SVGAGI. CDR3: CASSLQGLKETQYF. CDR3 nucleotide sequence: TGTGCCAGCAGCCTACAGGGGTTAAAAGAGACCCAGTACTTC.

V gene TRBV29-1 combines with J gene TRBJ1-3; tentatively, D is TRBD1 (5 bases). The CDR3 extends over 16 amino acids. V was trimmed by 3 bases and J by 0 bases, leaving 15 bases between them. Germline V gene data show CDR1 as SQVTM and CDR2 as ANQGSEA. The chain's CDR3 is CSVDLPGRSSGNTIYF. The CDR3, as DNA: TGCAGCGTTGACCTCCCGGGACGGAGCTCTGGAAACACCATATATTTT.

The rearrangement joins TRBV11-2 to TRBJ2-1; tentative D call: TRBD1 (6 bases). Germline V CDR1 and CDR2: SGHAT, FQNNGV. Between the trimmed V and J ends, which lost 1 base and 3 bases, there was a span of 13 bases. The CDR3 extends over 16 amino acids. The CDR3 reads CASSLGLDSYYNEQFF. The DNA for the CDR3 is TGTGCCAGCAGCTTAGGACTGGACAGTTACTACAATGAGCAGTTCTTC.